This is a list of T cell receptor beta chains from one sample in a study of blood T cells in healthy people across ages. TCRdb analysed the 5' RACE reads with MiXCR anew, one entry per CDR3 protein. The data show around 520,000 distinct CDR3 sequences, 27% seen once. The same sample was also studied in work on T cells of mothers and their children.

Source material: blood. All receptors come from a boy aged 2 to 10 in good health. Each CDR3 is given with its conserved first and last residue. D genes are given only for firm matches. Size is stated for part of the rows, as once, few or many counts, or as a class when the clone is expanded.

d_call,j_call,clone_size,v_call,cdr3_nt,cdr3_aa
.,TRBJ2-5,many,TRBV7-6,TGTGCCAGCAGCTTAGCTATGCGAGAGACCCAGTACTTC,CASSLAMRETQYF
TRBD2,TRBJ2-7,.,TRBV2,TGTGCCAGCACTCCCCGCCGGGCTAGCGGGAGGTACGAGCAGTACTTC,CASTPRRASGRYEQYF
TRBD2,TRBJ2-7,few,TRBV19,TGTGCCAGTAGTGCACTAGGCGGGGGCTACGAGCAGTACTTC,CASSALGGGYEQYF
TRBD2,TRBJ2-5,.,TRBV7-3,TGTGCCAGCAGCCCCGGGGGGGGTTCGGGGATCCAGTACTTC,CASSPGGGSGIQYF
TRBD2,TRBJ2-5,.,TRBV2,TGTGCCAGCAGTCCCGGGACTAGCGCCCCCGTGGCCCAGTACTTC,CASSPGTSAPVAQYF
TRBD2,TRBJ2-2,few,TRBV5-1,TGCGCCAGCCTACTAGCGGGAGGTCCCGGGGAGCTGTTTTTT,CASLLAGGPGELFF
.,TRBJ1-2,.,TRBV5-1,TGCGCCAGCAGCTGGTCGACGGAGGGGAACTATGGCTACACCTTC,CASSWSTEGNYGYTF
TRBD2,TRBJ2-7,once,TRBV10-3,TGTGCCACCGAACAGAGGACTAGCGGGACAAGTAGCTCCTACGAGCAGTACTTC,CATEQRTSGTSSSYEQYF
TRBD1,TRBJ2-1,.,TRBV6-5,TGTGCCAGCAGCGGAGGGACAGGGGGCTTTAATGAGCAGTTCTTC,CASSGGTGGFNEQFF
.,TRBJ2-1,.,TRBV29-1,TGCAGCGCCTTCGGGGACCAAAACAACAATGAGCAGTTCTTC,CSAFGDQNNNEQFF
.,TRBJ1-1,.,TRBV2,TGTGCCAGCAGTGAGGTGGGATACGCTGAAGCTTTCTTT,CASSEVGYAEAFF
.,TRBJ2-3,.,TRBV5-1,TGTGCCAGCTCGCTCCGAACTAGCACAGATACGCAGTATTTT,CASSLRTSTDTQYF
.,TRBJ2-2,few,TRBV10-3,TGTGCCATCAGGGCTCGGACTTATTATTTCACCGGGGAGCTGTTTTTT,CAIRARTYYFTGELFF
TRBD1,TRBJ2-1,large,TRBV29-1,TGCAGCGTTGGACAGGGTGCGAGTGAGCAGTTCTTC,CSVGQGASEQFF
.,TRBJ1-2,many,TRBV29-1,TGCAGCGTTTTGGGGAACTATGGCTACACCTTC,CSVLGNYGYTF
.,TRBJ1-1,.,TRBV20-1,TGCAGTGCTAGTCGCGGGGACCTGAACACTGAAGCTTTCTTT,CSASRGDLNTEAFF
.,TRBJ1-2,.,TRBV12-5,TGTGCTAGTGGTTTGCCGCGTGGCTACACCTTC,CASGLPRGYTF
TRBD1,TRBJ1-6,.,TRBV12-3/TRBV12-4,TGTGCCAGCAGCCGGAGCCGGGACAGGGATTTTCCCCACTTT,CASSRSRDRDFPHF
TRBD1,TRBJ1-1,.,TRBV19,TGTGCCACCGATACAGGGGGCGGTGGCACTGAAGCTTTCTTT,CATDTGGGGTEAFF
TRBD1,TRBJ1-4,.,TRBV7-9,TGTGCCAGCAGCTTAGACGGTAGGACAGGTCTTAATGAAAAACTGTTTTTT,CASSLDGRTGLNEKLFF
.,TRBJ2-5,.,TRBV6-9,TGTGCCAGCAGTTATCCACGGGTTCTACAAGAGACCCAGTACTTC,CASSYPRVLQETQYF
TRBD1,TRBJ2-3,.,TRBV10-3,TGTGCCATCAGTGGGACAGGGGGCACAGATACGCAGTATTTT,CAISGTGGTDTQYF
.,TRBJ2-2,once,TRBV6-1,TGTGCCAGCAGTAAACGTGGGGCGCTGTTTTTT,CASSKRGALFF
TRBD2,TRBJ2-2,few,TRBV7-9,TGTGCCAGCAGTTCCCCTAGCGGGATAGGCACCGGGGAGCTGTTTTTT,CASSSPSGIGTGELFF
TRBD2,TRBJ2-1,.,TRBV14,TGTGCCAGCAGCCATCTCTCCTCCGCGGGAGGGTACAATGAGCAGTTCTTC,CASSHLSSAGGYNEQFF
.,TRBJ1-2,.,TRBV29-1,TGCAGCGTTGAGGCAGGAGGAGGCTATGGCTACACCTTC,CSVEAGGGYGYTF
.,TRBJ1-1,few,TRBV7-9,TGTGCCAGCAGCTTAATGGAGTTTCGGGAGAGAGTGGCTGAAGCTTTCTTT,CASSLMEFRERVAEAFF
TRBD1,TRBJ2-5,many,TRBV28,TGTGCCAGCAGCTGGACAGGGGGAGGGGAGACCCAGTACTTC,CASSWTGGGETQYF
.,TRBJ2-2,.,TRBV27,TGTGCCAGCAGTTATCAATTAAACACCGGGGAGCTGTTTTTT,CASSYQLNTGELFF
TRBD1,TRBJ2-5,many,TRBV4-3,TGCGCCAGCAGCCAGAACAGGGGCTACCAAGAGACCCAGTACTTC,CASSQNRGYQETQYF
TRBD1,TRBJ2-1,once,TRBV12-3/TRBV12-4,TGTGCCAGCAGCTCCGACAGGGGAGAGAACAATGAGCAGTTCTTC,CASSSDRGENNEQFF
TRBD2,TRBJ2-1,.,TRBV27,TGTGCCAGCAATGGCGGGAGGGCCCAGAACAGGAATGAGCAGTTCTTC,CASNGGRAQNRNEQFF
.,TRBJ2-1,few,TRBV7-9,TGTGCCAGCAGCTTAGGGGACCCCTCCTACAATGAGCAGTTCTTC,CASSLGDPSYNEQFF
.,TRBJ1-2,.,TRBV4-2,TGTGCCAGCAGCCAAGACGAATCAGGGAACTATGGCTACACCTTC,CASSQDESGNYGYTF
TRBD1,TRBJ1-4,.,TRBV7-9,TGTGCCAGCAGACAGGGGCGTCCGGGGACTAATGAAAAACTGTTTTTT,CASRQGRPGTNEKLFF
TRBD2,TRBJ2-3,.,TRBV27,TGTGCCAGCACCCAGGGCGGGACTAGCGGTACAGATACGCAGTATTTT,CASTQGGTSGTDTQYF
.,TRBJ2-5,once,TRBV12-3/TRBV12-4,TGTGCCAGCAGTTCCCGGGTCCGATGGGGACGGGAGACCCAGTACTTC,CASSSRVRWGRETQYF
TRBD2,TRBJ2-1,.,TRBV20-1,TGCAGTGCTAGTAACAACGGGGGGGCCCATGAGCAGTTCTTC,CSASNNGGAHEQFF
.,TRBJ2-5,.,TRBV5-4,TGTGCCAGCAGCTTGGAGGTGGGCAGGGGTGAGACCCAGTACTTC,CASSLEVGRGETQYF
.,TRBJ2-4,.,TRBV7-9,TGTGCCAGCAGGAAAGTTCCCGGGACAGCCAAAAACATTCAGTACTTC,CASRKVPGTAKNIQYF
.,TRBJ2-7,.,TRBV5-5,TGTGCCAGCAGCCCACTCCCCAGGGGACCCTACGAGCAGTACTTC,CASSPLPRGPYEQYF
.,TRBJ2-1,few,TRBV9,TGTGCCAGCAATCAGGACAGCACCTACAATGAGCAGTTCTTC,CASNQDSTYNEQFF
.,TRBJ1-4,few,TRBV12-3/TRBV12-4,TGTGCCAGCAGTTTCGACGGACTGGTTAAAAATGAAAAACTGTTTTTT,CASSFDGLVKNEKLFF
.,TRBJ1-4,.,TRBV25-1,TGTGCCAGCAGTGCAAAGGAGGGGGTGAATGAAAAACTGTTTTTT,CASSAKEGVNEKLFF
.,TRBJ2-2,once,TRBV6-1,TGTGCCAGCACCTTATCAGGAAGGGTCACGACGGGGGAGCTGTTTTTT,CASTLSGRVTTGELFF
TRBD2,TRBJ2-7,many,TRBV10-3,TGTGCCATTCGGAAAGTAGGACTAGCGAGCTCCTACGAGCAGTACTTC,CAIRKVGLASSYEQYF
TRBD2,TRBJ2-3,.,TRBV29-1,TGCAGCTCCGAGCGGGACGGTACAGATACGCAGTATTTT,CSSERDGTDTQYF
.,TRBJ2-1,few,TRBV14,TGTGCCAGCAGCCTGACGAGAGGCGACAGGCCCTCCTACAATGAGCAGTTCTTC,CASSLTRGDRPSYNEQFF
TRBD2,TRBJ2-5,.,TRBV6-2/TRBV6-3,TGTGCCAGCAGTTACCCAGGACTAGCGGGAGGTCTGGAGACCCAGTACTTC,CASSYPGLAGGLETQYF